A selection of T cell receptor beta chains follows, all from one sample in a study of blood T cell repertoires in COVID-19. Sequencing used immunoSEQ multiplex PCR; TCRdb keeps in-frame clones, though not all of them. The top ten clones hold 4% to 5.5% of a sample with tens of thousands of clones, about four fifths of them seen once. Sequencing used peripheral blood. Receptors were obtained from a human donor in a cohort sampled during active COVID-19. The CDR3 runs from the conserved cysteine through the conserved F or W. D genes are given only for firm matches. Some rows have no size entry. The others give once, few or many, or a class for an expanded clone.

d_call: NA; j_call: TRBJ2-3; v_call: TRBV28; clone_size: NA; cdr3_nt: TGTGCCAGCAGTTTAAGACAAAGCACAGATACGCAGTATTTT; cdr3_aa: CASSLRQSTDTQYF
d_call: TRBD2; j_call: TRBJ2-1; v_call: TRBV5-1; clone_size: few; cdr3_nt: TGCGCCAGCAGCTTCGGCGGGGGGAGCTACAATGAGCAGTTCTTC; cdr3_aa: CASSFGGGSYNEQFF
d_call: NA; j_call: TRBJ1-2; v_call: TRBV29-1; clone_size: NA; cdr3_nt: TGCAGCGTTGAGTCAGGGGAGAACTATGGCTACACCTTC; cdr3_aa: CSVESGENYGYTF
d_call: NA; j_call: TRBJ1-2; v_call: TRBV10-3; clone_size: NA; cdr3_nt: TGTGCAACTAACAGGGCCTACGAGTATGGCTACACCTTC; cdr3_aa: CATNRAYEYGYTF
d_call: TRBD1; j_call: TRBJ2-3; v_call: TRBV6-1; clone_size: NA; cdr3_nt: TGTGCCAGCAGTGCGCGGGGACAGGGGATCCTCACAGATACGCAGTATTTT; cdr3_aa: CASSARGQGILTDTQYF
d_call: NA; j_call: TRBJ1-2; v_call: TRBV15; clone_size: NA; cdr3_nt: TGTGCCACCAGCGAGGGCCGTTTCGGGAATGATGGCTACACCTTC; cdr3_aa: CATSEGRFGNDGYTF
d_call: NA; j_call: TRBJ1-1; v_call: TRBV3-1/TRBV3-2; clone_size: NA; cdr3_nt: TGTGCCAGCAGCCAATTGTTTAAGGGGCATAGGAACACTGAAGCTTTCTTT; cdr3_aa: CASSQLFKGHRNTEAFF
d_call: TRBD1; j_call: TRBJ2-2; v_call: TRBV27; clone_size: NA; cdr3_nt: TGTGCCAGCAGCCTACAGGGGCCGCTCACCGGGGAGCTGTTTTTT; cdr3_aa: CASSLQGPLTGELFF
d_call: TRBD2; j_call: TRBJ2-1; v_call: TRBV27; clone_size: few; cdr3_nt: TGTGCCAGCAGCGATGGGACTAGCTCGCCGTTCTTC; cdr3_aa: CASSDGTSSPFF
d_call: TRBD2; j_call: TRBJ2-5; v_call: TRBV27; clone_size: NA; cdr3_nt: TGTGCCAGCAGTGGCGGGGGGTGGGAGACCCAGTACTTC; cdr3_aa: CASSGGGWETQYF
d_call: NA; j_call: TRBJ2-1; v_call: TRBV7-9; clone_size: NA; cdr3_nt: TGTGCCAGCATCCAAAAAGGGGGTTATGAGCAGTTCTTC; cdr3_aa: CASIQKGGYEQFF
d_call: NA; j_call: TRBJ2-1; v_call: TRBV25-1; clone_size: NA; cdr3_nt: TGTGCCAGCAGTGAAGGACAGTACAATGAGCAGTTCTTC; cdr3_aa: CASSEGQYNEQFF
d_call: TRBD2; j_call: TRBJ2-3; v_call: TRBV4-1; clone_size: once; cdr3_nt: TGCGCCAGCAGCCAAGATCCCACCGGGACTAGCGGGGCAGATACGCAGTATTTT; cdr3_aa: CASSQDPTGTSGADTQYF
d_call: NA; j_call: TRBJ1-4; v_call: TRBV4-2; clone_size: NA; cdr3_nt: TGTGCCAGCAGCCAAGTCCGGGCAACTAATGAAAAACTGTTTTTT; cdr3_aa: CASSQVRATNEKLFF